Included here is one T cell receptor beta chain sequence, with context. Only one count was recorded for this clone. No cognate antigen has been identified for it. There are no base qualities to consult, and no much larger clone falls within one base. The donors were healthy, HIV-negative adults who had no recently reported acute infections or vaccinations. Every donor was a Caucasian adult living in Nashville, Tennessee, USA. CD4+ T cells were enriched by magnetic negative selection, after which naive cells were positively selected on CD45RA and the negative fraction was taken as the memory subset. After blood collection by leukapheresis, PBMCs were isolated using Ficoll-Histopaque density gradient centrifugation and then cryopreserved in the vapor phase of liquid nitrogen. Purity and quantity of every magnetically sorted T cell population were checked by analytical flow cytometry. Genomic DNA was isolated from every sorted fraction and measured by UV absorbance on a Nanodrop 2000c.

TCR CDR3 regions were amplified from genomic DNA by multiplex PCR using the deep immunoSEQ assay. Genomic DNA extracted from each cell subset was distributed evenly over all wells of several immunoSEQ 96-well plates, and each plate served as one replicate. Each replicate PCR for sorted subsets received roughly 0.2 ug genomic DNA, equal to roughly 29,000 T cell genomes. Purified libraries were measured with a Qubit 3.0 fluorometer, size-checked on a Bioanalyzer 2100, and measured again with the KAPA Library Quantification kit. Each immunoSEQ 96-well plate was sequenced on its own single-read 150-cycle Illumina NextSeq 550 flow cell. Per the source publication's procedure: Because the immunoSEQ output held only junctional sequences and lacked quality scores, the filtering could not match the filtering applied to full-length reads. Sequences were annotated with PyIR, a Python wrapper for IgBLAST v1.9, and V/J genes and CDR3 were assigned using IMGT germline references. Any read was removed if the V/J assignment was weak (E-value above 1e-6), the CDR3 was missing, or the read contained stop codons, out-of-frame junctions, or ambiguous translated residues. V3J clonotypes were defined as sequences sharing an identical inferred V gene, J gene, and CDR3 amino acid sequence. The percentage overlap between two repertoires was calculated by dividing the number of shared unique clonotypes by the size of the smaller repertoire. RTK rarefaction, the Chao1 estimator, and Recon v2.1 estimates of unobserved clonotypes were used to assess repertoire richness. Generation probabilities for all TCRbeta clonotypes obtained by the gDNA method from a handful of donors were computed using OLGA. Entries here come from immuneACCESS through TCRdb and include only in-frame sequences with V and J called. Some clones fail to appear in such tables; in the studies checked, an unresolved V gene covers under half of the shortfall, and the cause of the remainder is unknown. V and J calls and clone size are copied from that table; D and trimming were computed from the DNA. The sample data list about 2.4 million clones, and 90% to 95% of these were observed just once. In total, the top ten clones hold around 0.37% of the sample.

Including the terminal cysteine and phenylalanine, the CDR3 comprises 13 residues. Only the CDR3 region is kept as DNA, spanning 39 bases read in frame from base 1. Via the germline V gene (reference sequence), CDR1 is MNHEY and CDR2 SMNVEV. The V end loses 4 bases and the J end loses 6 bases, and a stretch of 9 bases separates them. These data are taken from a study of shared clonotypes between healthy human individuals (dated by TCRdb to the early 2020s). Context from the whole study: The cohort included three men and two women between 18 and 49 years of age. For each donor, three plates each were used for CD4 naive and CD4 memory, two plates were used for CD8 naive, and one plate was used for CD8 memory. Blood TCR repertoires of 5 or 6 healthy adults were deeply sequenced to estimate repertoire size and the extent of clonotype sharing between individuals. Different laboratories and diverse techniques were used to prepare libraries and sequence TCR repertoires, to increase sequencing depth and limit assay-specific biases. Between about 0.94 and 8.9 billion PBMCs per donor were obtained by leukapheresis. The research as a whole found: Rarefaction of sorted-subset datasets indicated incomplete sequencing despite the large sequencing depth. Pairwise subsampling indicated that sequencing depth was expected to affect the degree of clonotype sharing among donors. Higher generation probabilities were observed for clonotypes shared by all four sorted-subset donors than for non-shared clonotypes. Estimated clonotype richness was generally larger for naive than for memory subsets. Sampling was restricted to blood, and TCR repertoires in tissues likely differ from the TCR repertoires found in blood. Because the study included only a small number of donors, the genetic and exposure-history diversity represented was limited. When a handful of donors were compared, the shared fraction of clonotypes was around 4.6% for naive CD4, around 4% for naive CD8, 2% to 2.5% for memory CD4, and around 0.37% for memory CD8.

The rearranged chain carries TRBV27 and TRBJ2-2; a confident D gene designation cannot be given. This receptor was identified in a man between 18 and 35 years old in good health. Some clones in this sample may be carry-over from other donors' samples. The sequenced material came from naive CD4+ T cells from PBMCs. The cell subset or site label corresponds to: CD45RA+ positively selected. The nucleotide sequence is TGTGCCAGCAGTTCCAGACCCTCCGGGGAGCTGTTTTTT. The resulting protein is CASSSRPSGELFF.